This T cell receptor (beta chain) is from a study of Ad26.COV2.S vaccination and SARS-CoV-2 variants (dated by TCRdb to about 2021). Concerning the study at large: Donors in the vaccine arm were drawn from COV1001, a phase I-IIa trial of Ad26.COV2.S in healthy adults that was multicentre, randomized, double-blind and placebo-controlled. Ad26.COV2.S was administered intramuscularly at 5 x 10^10 or 1 x 10^11 viral particles, either as a single shot or as two shots given 56 days apart. TCRbeta repertoire sequencing was used to assess the specificity and breadth of SARS-CoV-2-reactive T cell receptors after Ad26.COV2.S vaccination. The TCR-sequenced set comprised approximately 32 samples: some 20 Ad26.COV2.S vaccine recipients, 5 placebo recipients and 8 SARS-CoV-2 convalescent individuals. Trial participants were randomized into five groups of five: low-dose or high-dose Ad26.COV2.S given once or twice, or placebo on both occasions. Investigators remained blinded to trial group allocation during experiments and outcome assessment.

The sample's treatment or condition, from its label and the paper: about 20 received Ad26.COV2.S at low or high dose, single or two shots; 5 received placebo; per-sample allocation not given. For vaccine and placebo recipients, the sequenced repertoires came from samples collected on day 63 after the first injection. Cohort 1b enrolled roughly 25 adults aged 18-55 years at a single site in Boston, USA, between 29 July and 7 August 2020. Ad26.COV2.S was a replication-incompetent adenovirus type 26 vector expressing a prefusion-stabilized SARS-CoV-2 spike protein from the original Wuhan strain. Spanning cysteine to phenylalanine, the CDR3 consists of 16 amino acids. CDR3 DNA is the only sequence kept; it has 48 bases, read in frame from the first base. The germline V gene sets CDR1 to MGHDK and CDR2 to SYGVNS. V is clipped by 8 bases and J by 8 bases, and the sequence between their germline boundaries is 26 bases long.

Overall results and qualifications from the work: The study lacked the statistical power to compare responses across vaccine doses or regimens. Compared with placebo recipients, Ad26.COV2.S recipients showed higher spike-specific TCR breadth (P = 0.0014). Vaccine and placebo recipients had comparable non-spike TCR breadth, which fits with the vaccine containing only spike. The authors noted that the TCR breadth and depth analyses may have underestimated total T cell responses. Substantial breadth of spike-specific CD8+ and CD4+ T cell responses was reported after vaccination.

Regarding this clone: No cognate antigen has been identified for it. No much larger clonotype is one base removed from it; base qualities were not supplied.

TCRbeta CDR3 regions were sequenced with the immunoSEQ Assay. After extraction, genomic DNA underwent amplification by bias-controlled multiplex PCR, followed by high-throughput sequencing. The paper's processing steps were these. To quantify the absolute abundance of each unique TCRbeta CDR3 region, sequences were collapsed and filtered. Usable DNA was measured by amplifying reference genes present in all nucleated cells, and TCRbeta template counts were normalized to that usable DNA to estimate T cell fraction. Repertoire TCRs were annotated as SARS-CoV-2-specific when V gene, CDR3 amino acid sequence and J gene were exactly matched to a known reactive TCR set. The reference SARS-CoV-2 TCR set was derived from MIRA and filtered for enrichment in COVID-19-positive ImmuneCODE repertoires, a step that removed public or cross-reactive TCRs. Using the MIRA antigens, annotated TCRs were further analysed by specific ORF or by position within an ORF. Depth was the summed frequency of annotated unique rearrangements, while breadth was defined as annotated unique rearrangements over total unique productive rearrangements. Two-sided Wilcoxon rank-sum tests were applied when comparing TCR breadth between groups. TCRdb took over this immuneACCESS table, retaining in-frame rearrangements with V and J assigned. Such tables are incomplete; in checked studies, under half of the missing clones stem from an unresolved V gene, and the remainder is unexplained. V, J and clone size are taken as reported in that table, and D and trimming were inferred from the DNA itself. The sample contains some 250,000 clones, roughly 90% of them found a single time. The top ten clones comprise around a tenth of the sample.

This receptor was taken from a person aged 18 to 65 who received the Ad26.COV2.S COVID-19 vaccine or a placebo. Sequencing was performed on peripheral blood, taken in a trial of Ad26.COV2.S vaccine versus placebo. Recombination joined TRBV25-1 with TRBJ2-3; the D region possibly corresponds to TRBD1 (5 bases align). The DNA sequence reads TGTGCCAGCCGACCCCGGGCCCAGGGTGAATATGGTACGCAGTATTTT. Translated, it reads CASRPRAQGEYGTQYF.